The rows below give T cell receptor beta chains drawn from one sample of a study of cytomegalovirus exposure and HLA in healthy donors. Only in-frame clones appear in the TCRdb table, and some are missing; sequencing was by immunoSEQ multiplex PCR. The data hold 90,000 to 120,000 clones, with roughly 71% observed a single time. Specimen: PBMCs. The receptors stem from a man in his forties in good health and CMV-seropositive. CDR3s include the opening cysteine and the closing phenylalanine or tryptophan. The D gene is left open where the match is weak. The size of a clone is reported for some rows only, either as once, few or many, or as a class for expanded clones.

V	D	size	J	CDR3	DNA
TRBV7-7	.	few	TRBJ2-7	CASSLDPSSYEQYF	TGTGCTAGCAGCTTAGATCCCAGCTCCTACGAGCAGTACTTC
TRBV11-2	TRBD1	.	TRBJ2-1	CASRGTGKLGEQFF	TGTGCCTCCAGGGGGACAGGGAAGTTGGGTGAGCAGTTCTTC
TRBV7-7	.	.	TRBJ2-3	CASSKEDGTDTQYF	TGTGCTAGCAGCAAGGAGGACGGGACAGATACGCAGTATTTT
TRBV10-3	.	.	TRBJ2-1	CAMSPLGDEQFF	TGTGCCATGTCACCCCTAGGGGATGAGCAGTTCTTC
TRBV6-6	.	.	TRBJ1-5	CASSYSEGGDQPQHF	TGTGCCAGCAGTTACTCTGAGGGTGGAGATCAGCCCCAGCATTTT
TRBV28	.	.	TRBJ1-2	CASSSPYSGYTF	TGTGCCAGCAGTTCTCCCTACTCTGGCTACACCTTC
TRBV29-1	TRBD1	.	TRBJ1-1	CSVERGLAEAFF	TGCAGCGTTGAGAGGGGGCTGGCTGAAGCTTTCTTT
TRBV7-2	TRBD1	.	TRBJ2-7	CASSSIRQGAIYEQYF	TGTGCCAGCAGCTCCATTCGACAGGGGGCTATTTACGAGCAGTACTTC
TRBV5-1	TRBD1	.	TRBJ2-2	CASSIAGGPNTGELFF	TGCGCCAGCAGTATCGCAGGGGGTCCAAACACCGGGGAGCTGTTTTTT
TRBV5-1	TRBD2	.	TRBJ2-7	CASSLAWTSGTYEQYF	TGCGCCAGCAGCTTGGCGTGGACTAGCGGGACCTACGAGCAGTACTTC
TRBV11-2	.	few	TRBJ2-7	CASSLDGISYEQYF	TGTGCCAGCAGCTTAGACGGGATTAGCTACGAGCAGTACTTC
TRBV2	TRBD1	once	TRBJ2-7	CASRDRANYEQYF	TGTGCCAGCCGGGACAGGGCTAACTACGAGCAGTACTTC
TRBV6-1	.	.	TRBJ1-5	CASSESGIGNQPQHF	TGTGCCAGCAGTGAATCAGGGATAGGGAATCAGCCCCAGCATTTT
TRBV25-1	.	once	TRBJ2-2	CASSVLGEAGELFF	TGTGCCAGCAGTGTATTGGGGGAGGCCGGGGAGCTGTTTTTT
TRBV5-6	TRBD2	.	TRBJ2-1	CASSLGTSGRSEQFF	TGTGCCAGCAGCTTGGGGACTAGCGGGAGAAGTGAGCAGTTCTTC
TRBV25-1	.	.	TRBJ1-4	CASSDIRGNEKLFF	TGTGCCAGCAGTGATATAAGAGGAAATGAAAAACTGTTTTTT
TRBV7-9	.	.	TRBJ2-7	CASSSPGTVREQYF	TGTGCCAGCAGCTCCCCCGGGACTGTGAGGGAGCAGTACTTC
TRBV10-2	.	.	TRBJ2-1	CASIEGTDNEQFF	TGCGCCAGCATAGAGGGCACGGACAATGAGCAGTTCTTC
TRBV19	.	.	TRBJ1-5	CASSPTGPSEEPQHF	TGTGCCAGTAGTCCGACAGGACCCTCGGAGGAGCCCCAGCATTTT
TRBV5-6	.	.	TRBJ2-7	CASSSNWGLYEQYF	TGTGCCAGCAGCTCTAATTGGGGGCTCTACGAGCAGTACTTC
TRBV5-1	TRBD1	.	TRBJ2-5	CASSRGQGETQYF	TGCGCCAGCAGCCGAGGACAGGGAGAGACCCAGTACTTC
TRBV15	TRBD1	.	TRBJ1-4	CATSSDPGGIEKLFF	TGTGCCACCAGCAGCGATCCAGGGGGCATTGAAAAACTGTTTTTT
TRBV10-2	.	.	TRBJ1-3	CASSESAGGNTIYF	TGCGCCAGCAGTGAGTCGGCAGGGGGAAACACCATATATTTT
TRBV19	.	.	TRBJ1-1	CASSMDSYMNTEAFF	TGTGCCAGTAGTATGGACAGCTACATGAACACTGAAGCTTTCTTT
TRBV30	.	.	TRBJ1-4	CAWTVNEKLFF	TGTGCCTGGACAGTTAATGAAAAACTGTTTTTT
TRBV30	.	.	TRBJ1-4	CASPTEAGEKLFF	TGTGCCTCCCCGACGGAAGCGGGGGAAAAACTGTTTTTT
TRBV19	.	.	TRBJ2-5	CASREGTGQETQYF	TGTGCCAGCAGAGAGGGGACTGGCCAAGAGACCCAGTACTTC
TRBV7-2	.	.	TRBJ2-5	CASSIDSNQETQYF	TGTGCCAGCAGCATAGACAGTAACCAAGAGACCCAGTACTTC
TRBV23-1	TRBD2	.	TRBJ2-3	CASSQRWSGGTDTQYF	TGCGCCAGCAGTCAAAGGTGGAGCGGGGGCACAGATACGCAGTATTTT
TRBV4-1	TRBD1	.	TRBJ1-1	CASSQHRGTMNTEAFF	TGCGCCAGCAGCCAACACAGGGGCACTATGAACACTGAAGCTTTCTTT
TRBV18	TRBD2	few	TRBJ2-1	CASSISGYNEQFF	TGTGCCAGCTCAATTAGCGGGTACAATGAGCAGTTCTTC
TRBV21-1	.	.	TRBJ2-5	CASVLRGQETQYF	TGTGCCAGCGTGCTCAGGGGCCAAGAGACCCAGTACTTC
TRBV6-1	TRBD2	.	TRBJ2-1	CASSGLAGAYNEQFF	TGTGCCAGCAGCGGACTAGCGGGAGCCTACAATGAGCAGTTCTTC
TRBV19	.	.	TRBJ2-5	CASSISEEGTQYF	TGTGCCAGTAGTATCTCGGAGGAGGGGACCCAGTACTTC
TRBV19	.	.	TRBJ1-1	CASSTQGGVTEAFF	TGTGCCAGTAGTACCCAGGGAGGTGTCACTGAAGCTTTCTTT
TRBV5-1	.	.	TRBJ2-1	CASSLAARQAYNEQFF	TGCGCCAGCAGCTTGGCTGCTAGACAGGCCTACAATGAGCAGTTCTTC
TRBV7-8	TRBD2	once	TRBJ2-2	CASSLWGGSTGELFF	TGTGCCAGCAGCTTATGGGGAGGGAGCACCGGGGAGCTGTTTTTT
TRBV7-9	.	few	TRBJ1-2	CANGPNYGYTF	TGTGCCAACGGTCCTAACTATGGCTACACCTTC
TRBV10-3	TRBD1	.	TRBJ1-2	CAISESKGQGAGGYTF	TGTGCCATCAGTGAGTCGAAAGGGCAGGGGGCCGGCGGCTACACCTTC
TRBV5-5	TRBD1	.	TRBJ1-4	CASSFGGTGSEKLFF	TGTGCCAGCAGCTTTGGGGGGACAGGGAGCGAAAAACTGTTTTTT
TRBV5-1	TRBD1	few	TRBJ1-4	CASAPPGGQGELFF	TGCGCCAGCGCCCCACCCGGGGGACAGGGGGAACTGTTTTTT
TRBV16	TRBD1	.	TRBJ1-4	CASSKPGQGNEKLFF	TGTGCCAGCAGCAAACCGGGACAGGGTAATGAAAAACTGTTTTTT
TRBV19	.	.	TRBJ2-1	CASSWGGRYNEQFF	TGTGCCAGCTCTTGGGGGGGCCGCTACAATGAGCAGTTCTTC
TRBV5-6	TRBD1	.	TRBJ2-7	CASSPTFDRGQSSYEQYF	TGTGCCAGCAGCCCTACCTTCGACAGGGGGCAGTCATCCTACGAGCAGTACTTC
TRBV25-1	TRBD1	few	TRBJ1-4	CASSARDRGNEKLFF	TGTGCCAGCAGTGCTCGGGACAGGGGCAACGAAAAACTGTTTTTT
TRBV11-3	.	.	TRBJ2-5	CASSLRGETQYF	TGTGCCAGCAGCTTAAGGGGAGAGACCCAGTACTTC